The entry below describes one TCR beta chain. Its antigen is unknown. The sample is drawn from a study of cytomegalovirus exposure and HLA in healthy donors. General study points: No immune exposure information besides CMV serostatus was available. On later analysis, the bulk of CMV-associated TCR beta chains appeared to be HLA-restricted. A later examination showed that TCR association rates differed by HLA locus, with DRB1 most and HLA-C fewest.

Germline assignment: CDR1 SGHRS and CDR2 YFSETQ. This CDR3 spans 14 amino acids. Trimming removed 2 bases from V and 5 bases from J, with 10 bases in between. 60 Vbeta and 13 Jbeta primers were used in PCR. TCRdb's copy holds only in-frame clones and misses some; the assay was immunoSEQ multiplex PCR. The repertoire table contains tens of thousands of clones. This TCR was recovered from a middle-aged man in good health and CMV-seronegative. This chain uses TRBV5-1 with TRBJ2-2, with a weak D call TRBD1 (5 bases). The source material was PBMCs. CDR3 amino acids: CASSFWGGTGELFF. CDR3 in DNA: TGCGCCAGCAGCTTTTGGGGCGGAACCGGGGAGCTGTTTTTT.